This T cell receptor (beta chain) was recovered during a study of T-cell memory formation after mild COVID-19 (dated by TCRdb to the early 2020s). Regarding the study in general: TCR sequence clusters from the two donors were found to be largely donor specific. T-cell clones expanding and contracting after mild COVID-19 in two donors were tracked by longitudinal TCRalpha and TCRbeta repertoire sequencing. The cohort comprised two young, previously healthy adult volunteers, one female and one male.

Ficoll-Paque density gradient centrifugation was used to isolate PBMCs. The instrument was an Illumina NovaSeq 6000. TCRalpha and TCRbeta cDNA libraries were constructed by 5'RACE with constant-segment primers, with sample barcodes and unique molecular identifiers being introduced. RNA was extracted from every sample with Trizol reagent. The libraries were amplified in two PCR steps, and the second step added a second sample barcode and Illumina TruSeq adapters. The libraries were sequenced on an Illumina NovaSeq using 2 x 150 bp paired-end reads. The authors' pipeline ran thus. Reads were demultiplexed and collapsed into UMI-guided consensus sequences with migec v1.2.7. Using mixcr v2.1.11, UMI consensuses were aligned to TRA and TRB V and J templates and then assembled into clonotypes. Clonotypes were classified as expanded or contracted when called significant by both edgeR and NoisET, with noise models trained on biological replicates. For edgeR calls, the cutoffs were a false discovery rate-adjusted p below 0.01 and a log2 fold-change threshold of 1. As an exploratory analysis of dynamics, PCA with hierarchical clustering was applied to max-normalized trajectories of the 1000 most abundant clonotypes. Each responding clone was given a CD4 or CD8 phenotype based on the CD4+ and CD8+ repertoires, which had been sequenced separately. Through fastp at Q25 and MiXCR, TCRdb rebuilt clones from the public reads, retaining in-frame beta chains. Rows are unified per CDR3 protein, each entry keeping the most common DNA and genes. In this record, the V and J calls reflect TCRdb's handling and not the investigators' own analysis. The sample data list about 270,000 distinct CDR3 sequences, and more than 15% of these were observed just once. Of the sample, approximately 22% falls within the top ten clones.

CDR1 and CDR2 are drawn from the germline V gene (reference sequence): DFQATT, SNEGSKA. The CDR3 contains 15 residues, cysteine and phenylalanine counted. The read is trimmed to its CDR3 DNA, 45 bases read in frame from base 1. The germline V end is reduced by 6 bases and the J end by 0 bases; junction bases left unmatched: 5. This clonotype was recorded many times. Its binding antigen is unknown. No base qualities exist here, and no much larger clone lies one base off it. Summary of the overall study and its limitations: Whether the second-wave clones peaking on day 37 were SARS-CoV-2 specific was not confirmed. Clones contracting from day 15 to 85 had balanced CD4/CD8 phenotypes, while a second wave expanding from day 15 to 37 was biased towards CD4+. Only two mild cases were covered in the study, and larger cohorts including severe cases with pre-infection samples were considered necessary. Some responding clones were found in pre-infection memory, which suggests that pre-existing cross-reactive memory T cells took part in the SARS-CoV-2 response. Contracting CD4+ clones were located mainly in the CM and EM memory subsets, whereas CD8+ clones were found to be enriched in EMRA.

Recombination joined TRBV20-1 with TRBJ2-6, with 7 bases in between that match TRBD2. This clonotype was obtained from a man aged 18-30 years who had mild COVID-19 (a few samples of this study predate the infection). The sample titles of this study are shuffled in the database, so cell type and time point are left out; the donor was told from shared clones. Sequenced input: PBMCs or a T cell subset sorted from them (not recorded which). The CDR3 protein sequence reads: CSALASSSGANVLTF. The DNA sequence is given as TGCAGTGCACTAGCGTCGAGCTCTGGGGCCAACGTCCTGACTTTC.